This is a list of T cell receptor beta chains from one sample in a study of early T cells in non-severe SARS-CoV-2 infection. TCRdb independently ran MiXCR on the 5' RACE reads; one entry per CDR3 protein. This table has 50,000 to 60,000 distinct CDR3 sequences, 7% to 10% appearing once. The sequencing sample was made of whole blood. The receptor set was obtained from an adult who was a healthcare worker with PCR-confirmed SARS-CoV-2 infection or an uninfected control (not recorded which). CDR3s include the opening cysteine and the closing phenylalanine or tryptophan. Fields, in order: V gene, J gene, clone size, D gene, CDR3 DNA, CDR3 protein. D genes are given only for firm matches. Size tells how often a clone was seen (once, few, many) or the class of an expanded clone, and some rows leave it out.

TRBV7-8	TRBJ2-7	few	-	TGTGCCAGCAGCTCTGCGGGGTACGAGCAGTACTTC	CASSSAGYEQYF
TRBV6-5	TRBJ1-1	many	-	TGTGCCAGCAGGATGCAGGGGTCTAACACTGAAGCTTTCTTT	CASRMQGSNTEAFF
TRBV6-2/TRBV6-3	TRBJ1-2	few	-	TGTGCCAGTAGAACCGGGACAAACTATGGCTACACCTTC	CASRTGTNYGYTF
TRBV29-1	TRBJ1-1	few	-	TGCAGCGTCGCTGGAGCGAACACTGAAGCTTTCTTT	CSVAGANTEAFF
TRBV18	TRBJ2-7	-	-	TGTGCCAGCTCACCACCGTCGGGCGGATACGAGCAGTACTTC	CASSPPSGGYEQYF
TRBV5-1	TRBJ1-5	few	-	TGCGCCAGCAGCCCGCAGGGAGGTGGCAATCAGCCCCAGCATTTT	CASSPQGGGNQPQHF
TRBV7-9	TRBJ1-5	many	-	TGTGCCAGCAGCTTAGGTTATAGCAATCAGCCCCAGCATTTT	CASSLGYSNQPQHF
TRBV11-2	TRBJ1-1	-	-	TGTGCCAGCAGCATGGGACGCACTGAAGCTTTCTTT	CASSMGRTEAFF
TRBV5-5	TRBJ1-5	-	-	TGTGCCAGCAGCCGCGGGGAGGGGAGAGTTCCCCAGCATTTT	CASSRGEGRVPQHF
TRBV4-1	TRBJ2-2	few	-	TGCGCCAGCAGCCAAGATAGGACTACAGGGGACACCGGGGAGCTGTTTTTT	CASSQDRTTGDTGELFF
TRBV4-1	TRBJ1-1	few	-	TGCGCCAGCAGCCACCAAGGTGGGGGGGGTGAAGCTTTCTTT	CASSHQGGGGEAFF
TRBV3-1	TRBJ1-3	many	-	TGTGCCAGCAGCCATACAGCCTCTGGAAACACCATATATTTT	CASSHTASGNTIYF
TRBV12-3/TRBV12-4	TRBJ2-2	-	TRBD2	TGTGCCAGCAGGGCCCTAGGTGCGGGGGGCCCGGACACCGGGGAGCTGTTTTTT	CASRALGAGGPDTGELFF
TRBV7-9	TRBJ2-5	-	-	TGTGCCAGCAGCTCCTCCGAGAGGGACTTGTACTTC	CASSSSERDLYF
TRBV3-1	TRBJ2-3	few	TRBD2	TGTGCCAGCAGCCAAGTCAACAAACTAGCGGGGGATGGGGATACGCAGTATTTT	CASSQVNKLAGDGDTQYF
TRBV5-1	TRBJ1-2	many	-	TGCGCCAGCAGCCCGGGAGATCGGAGTTCCTATGGCTACACCTTC	CASSPGDRSSYGYTF
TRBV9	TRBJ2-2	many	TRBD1	TGTGCCAGCACCTCTGCAGGGGGTAGCACCGGGGAGCTGTTTTTT	CASTSAGGSTGELFF
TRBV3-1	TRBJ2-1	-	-	TGTGCCAGCAGCCAAGAGGGAGCGGAGGGGTCCAATGAGCAGTTCTTC	CASSQEGAEGSNEQFF
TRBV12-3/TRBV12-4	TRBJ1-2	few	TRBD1	TGTGCCAGCAGGCTGGGACAGGCCAGCTCCTATGGCTACACCTTC	CASRLGQASSYGYTF
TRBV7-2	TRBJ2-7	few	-	TGTGCCAGCAGCTTCAACCCAGGGAACTACGAGCAGTACTTC	CASSFNPGNYEQYF
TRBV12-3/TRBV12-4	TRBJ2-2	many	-	TGTGCCAGCAGGCTGATAGGGGAGCTGTTTTTT	CASRLIGELFF
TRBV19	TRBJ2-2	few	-	TGTGCCAGTAGTATTGGATCCACCGGGGAGCTGTTTTTT	CASSIGSTGELFF
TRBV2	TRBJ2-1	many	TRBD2	TGTGCCAGCAGTGTTCCGGGACTAGCCGGTCGCGGTGAGCAGTTCTTC	CASSVPGLAGRGEQFF
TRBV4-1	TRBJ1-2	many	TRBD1	TGCGCCAGCAGCCAAGATAGAGCCGGGCAGGGGGTTAACTATGGCTACACCTTC	CASSQDRAGQGVNYGYTF
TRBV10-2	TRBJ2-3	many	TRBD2	TGCGCCAGCTCAAAGGGACTAGCGCCTAGCACAGATACGCAGTATTTT	CASSKGLAPSTDTQYF
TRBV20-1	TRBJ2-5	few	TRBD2	TGCAGTGCTAGCGGGGGGATTGGGACCCAGTACTTC	CSASGGIGTQYF
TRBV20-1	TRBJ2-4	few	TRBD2	TGCAGTGCTAGGGCCGCCGCGACTAGCGGGGAGGCCAAAAACATTCAGTACTTC	CSARAAATSGEAKNIQYF
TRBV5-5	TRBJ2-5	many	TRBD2	TGTGCCAGCAGCTTGGTAGCGGGGCGGGCAACGGGGACCCAGTACTTC	CASSLVAGRATGTQYF
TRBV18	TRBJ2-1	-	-	TGTGCCAGCTCACCAAGACTTGACAATGAGCAGTTCTTC	CASSPRLDNEQFF
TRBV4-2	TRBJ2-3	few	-	TGTGCCAGCAGCGAGGTCGCGGCGGATACGCAGTATTTT	CASSEVAADTQYF
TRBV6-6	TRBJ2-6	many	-	TGTGCCAGCGGGGGGGCGGAAGGGGCCAACGTCCTGACTTTC	CASGGAEGANVLTF
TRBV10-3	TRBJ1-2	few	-	TGTGCCATCAGAGGGACACCCGATAACTATGGCTACACCTTC	CAIRGTPDNYGYTF
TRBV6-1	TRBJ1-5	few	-	TGTGCCCTGGGGAACAGCTATAGCAATCAGCCCCAGCATTTT	CALGNSYSNQPQHF
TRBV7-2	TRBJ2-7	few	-	TGTGCCAGCAGCTTAGTCTCCTACGAGCAGTACTTC	CASSLVSYEQYF
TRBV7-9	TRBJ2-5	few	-	TGTGCCAGCGGGCAGGAAGAGACCCAGTACTTC	CASGQEETQYF
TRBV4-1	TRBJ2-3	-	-	TGCGCCAGCAGCCAAGCACAGGGTAGCACAGATACGCAGTATTTT	CASSQAQGSTDTQYF
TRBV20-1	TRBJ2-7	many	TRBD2	TGCAGTGCCCTTCACGGGCGGGGGGATTCCTACGAGCAGTACTTC	CSALHGRGDSYEQYF
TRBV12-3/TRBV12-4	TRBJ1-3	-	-	TGTGCCAGCAGTCAAGGGCTCTCTGGAAACACCATATATTTT	CASSQGLSGNTIYF
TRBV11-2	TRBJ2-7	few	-	TGTGCCAGCAGCTTGGGAACCAGGGGGGGCTACGAGCAGTACTTC	CASSLGTRGGYEQYF
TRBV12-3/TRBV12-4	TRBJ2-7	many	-	TGTGCCAGCAGCCACAGCTTGGCGGGGGAGCAGTACTTC	CASSHSLAGEQYF
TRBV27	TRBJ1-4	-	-	TGTGCCAGCAGTTTATCGGGGGACCCGGGGGAAAAACTGTTTTTT	CASSLSGDPGEKLFF
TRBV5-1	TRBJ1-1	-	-	TGCGCCAGCAGCTTAAGGTTTCACACTGAAGCTTTCTTT	CASSLRFHTEAFF
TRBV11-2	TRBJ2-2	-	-	TGTGCCAGCAGCTCACCTTTGGCGGGCCACACCGGGGAGCTGTTTTTT	CASSSPLAGHTGELFF
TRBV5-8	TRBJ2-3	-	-	TGTGCCAGCATTCTTATACGGACTAGCACAGATACGCAGTATTTT	CASILIRTSTDTQYF
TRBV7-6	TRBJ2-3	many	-	TGTGCCAGCAGCCCCAATCCCACAGATACGCAGTATTTT	CASSPNPTDTQYF
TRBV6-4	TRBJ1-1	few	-	TGTGCCAGCAGTGACGGGGACACTGAAGCTTTCTTT	CASSDGDTEAFF
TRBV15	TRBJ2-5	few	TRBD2	TGTGCCACCAGCAGAGATGGGGAGGGGACCCAGTACTTC	CATSRDGEGTQYF